What follows is one T cell receptor beta chain and its context. As processed by the authors: Cell counts per sample came from amplifying reference gene primers. Clones were sequenced by immunoSEQ multiplex PCR, and TCRdb holds only the in-frame ones, with some missing. The DNA gave D and trimming, while V, J and clone size come from that table. Among about 120,000 clones listed, over 65% were seen once. The record originates from a study of blood T cell repertoires in COVID-19. Background on the study: Samples taken during acute and convalescent COVID-19 were collected in the United States, Italy and Spain. Sources were T cells, B-cell-depleted T cells, or PBMCs; the material itself was cDNA or gDNA.

Sequencing was performed on peripheral blood. The sequence came from a human donor with acute or convalescent COVID-19. The donor label of this sample is uncertain.

The CDR3 region is CASSERQGSWYGTGELFF. As DNA, the CDR3 is TGTGCCAGCAGTGAAAGACAGGGGTCGTGGTACGGCACCGGGGAGCTGTTTTTT. The rearrangement joins TRBV6-1 to TRBJ2-2, with 8 bases lining up with TRBD1. The CDR3 spans 18 residues. Germline assignment: CDR1 MNHNS and CDR2 SASEGT. V trimming: 2 bases; J trimming: 4 bases; junction bases outside the gene matches: 12.